Each of the 30 T cell receptor beta chains below was sequenced from the same sample in a study of glioma-infiltrating T cells. Amplification of TCR alpha and beta CDR3 regions from RNA used iRepertoire nested multiplex PCR. TCRdb passed the multiplex PCR reads through MiXCR, listing each CDR3 protein once. The data contain more than 110,000 distinct CDR3 sequences, 30% to 40% of them singletons. Source material: glioma tissue, nonneoplastic brain tissue, or PBMCs (not recorded which). The origin of the receptors is a human donor with low-grade glioma or glioblastoma, undergoing nonglioma brain surgery, or in good health (not recorded which).

This clonotype showed up just a few times. The chain uses TRBV2 and TRBJ2-7; D gene unclear. The CDR3 consists of 11 residues. Trimming stripped 4 bases from V and 6 bases from J, with 7 bases between. Germline assignment: CDR1 SNHLY and CDR2 FYNNEI. The CDR3 bases are TGTGCCAGCAGTGCCACATCCGAGCAGTACTTC. It encodes CASSATSEQYF.

This chain joins TRBV7-2 and TRBJ1-2; no definite D call. The CDR3 runs 14 residues. From germline, CDR1 is SGHTA and CDR2 FQGNSA. V was trimmed by 5 bases and J by 0 bases, leaving 10 bases between them. The CDR3 is CASSPEPANYGYTF. DNA of the CDR3: TGTGCCAGCAGCCCCGAACCAGCTAACTATGGCTACACCTTC.

The chain is built from TRBV27 and TRBJ2-7, with D unresolved. V was clipped by 2 bases and J by 5 bases, with 1 base between them. Germline assignment: CDR1 MNHEY and CDR2 SMNVEV (reference sequence). This CDR3 is 10 amino acids long. CDR3 loop: CASSLHEQYF. As DNA, the CDR3 is TGTGCCAGCAGTTTACACGAGCAGTACTTC.

The V and J genes are TRBV28 and TRBJ1-5; 9 positions agree with TRBD1. CDR1 MDHEN and CDR2 SYDVKM come from the germline V gene. This CDR3 is 14 amino acids long. V was clipped by 7 bases and J by 7 bases; unmatched bases: 8. The CDR3 loop is CASIIQGAWQPQHF. The CDR3 DNA sequence: TGTGCCAGCATTATACAGGGGGCTTGGCAGCCCCAGCATTTT.

This clonotype was found a few times. The gene calls are TRBV5-1 and TRBJ2-1; D remains unclear. This CDR3 is 14 amino acids long. CDR1 SGHRS and CDR2 YFSETQ come from the germline V gene. Trimming took off 0 bases at V and 5 bases at J, with 9 bases between the two ends. This CDR3 is CASSLVSGNNEQFF. DNA for the CDR3: TGCGCCAGCAGCTTGGTATCAGGAAACAATGAGCAGTTCTTC.

The sample holds many counts of this clonotype. The chain uses TRBV27 and TRBJ2-7; 10 bases agree with TRBD1. Per the germline V gene, CDR1 is MNHEY and CDR2 is SMNVEV (reference sequence). This CDR3 has 14 residues. After removal of 6 bases from V and 2 bases from J, the junction contained 4 bases not matched to a gene. The CDR3 coding sequence is TGTGCCAGCAGCGGACAGGGGGGTCCCTACGAGCAGTACTTC. It codes for CASSGQGGPYEQYF.

This clonotype showed up many times. The genes are TRBV20-1 and TRBJ1-1, with 11 bases identical to TRBD1. The CDR3 contains 14 residues. V shed 1 base and J 11 bases; nucleotides not matched to a gene: 9. In germline, CDR1 is DFQATT, CDR2 SNEGSKA (reference sequence). Here the CDR3 reads CSARVDRGRIVAFF. CDR3 sequence (DNA): TGCAGTGCTAGAGTGGACAGGGGGCGAATCGTGGCTTTCTTT.

The V and J genes are TRBV10-3 and TRBJ1-4; maybe TRBD1 (6 bases). The CDR3 has 15 residues. The germline V gene has CDR1 ENHRY and CDR2 SYGVKD. V lost 11 bases, J lost 10 bases, and 26 bases lay in between. CDR3 loop: CAVGLGGARGIKLFF. Here the CDR3 DNA reads TGTGCCGTCGGACTCGGGGGTGCGAGGGGGATAAAACTGTTTTTT.

This clonotype has a handful of counts. The rearrangement uses TRBV6-2 or TRBV6-3 and TRBJ2-1; D is possibly TRBD1 (6 bases). The CDR3 loop spans 14 amino acids. Trimming removed 5 bases from V and 8 bases from J, with 16 bases in between. CDR1 is MNHEY and CDR2 is SVGEGT in the germline V gene. Written as DNA, the CDR3 is TGTGCCAGCAGTCAGCAGGGGATCGTGGATGAGCAGTTCTTC. It translates to CASSQQGIVDEQFF.

The chain has TRBV7-2 and TRBJ2-2; D is undetermined. The CDR3 contains 15 residues. The V gene's germline CDR1 is SGHTA and CDR2 FQGNSA. V was trimmed by 5 bases and J by 4 bases, leaving 14 bases between them. Written as DNA, the CDR3 is TGTGCCAGCAGCCCTTTAGGGCCTCTCACCGGGGAGCTGTTTTTT. This gives the protein CASSPLGPLTGELFF.

This clonotype showed up many times. V is TRBV20-1 and J is TRBJ2-7; 10 nucleotides align to TRBD2. J lost 0 bases, V lost 3 bases, and 2 bases had no gene match. Germline loops: CDR1 DFQATT, CDR2 SNEGSKA (reference sequence). This CDR3 region has 14 residues. CDR3 coding DNA: TGCAGTGCTAGGAGACTAGCGGGCTCCTACGAGCAGTACTTC. This gives the protein CSARRLAGSYEQYF.

A word on this clonotype: The limits of the CDR3 on the DNA are not certain, so only TCRdb's listed CDR3 is given. The gene calls are TRBV12-3 or TRBV12-4 and TRBJ2-3; the D call of TRBD1 is as the table states it, not checked on the DNA. The CDR3 is 15 amino acids in total, end residues counted. The chain's CDR3 is CASSTSGAPIDTQYF.

This clonotype was counted between two and nine times. The V and J genes are TRBV6-2 or TRBV6-3 and TRBJ2-1; 9 bases align to TRBD1. The ends lost 6 bases at V and 5 bases at J; junction bases unmatched: 5. The CDR3 runs to 14 residues. From germline, CDR1 is MNHEY and CDR2 SVGEGT. Written as DNA, the CDR3 is TGTGCCAGCAGAACCGGGACAGGGAACAATGAGCAGTTCTTC. It encodes CASRTGTGNNEQFF.

The table lists this clonotype with a count of one. One end of the junction varies from germline; a read error may be responsible. The rearrangement joins TRBV12-3 or TRBV12-4 to TRBJ2-3, with 7 bases matching TRBD1. The CDR3 has 14 amino acids. CDR3 coding DNA: TGTGCCAGCAGTTTTACAGGGGTTAAAGATAGGCAGTATTTT. Amino acids: CASSFTGVKDRQYF.

As to this clonotype: A read error may produce the germline difference seen at one junction end. V gene TRBV6-1 combines with J gene TRBJ1-2; 7 bases fit TRBD1. Germline CDR1 reads MNHNS; CDR2 reads SASEGT. The CDR3 spans 13 residues. The CDR3 region is CAISAQQGYGYTF. The DNA for the CDR3 is TGTGCCATCAGTGCTCAACAGGGGTATGGCTACACCTTC.

CDR3 residues: CASRTSTRGGSYGYTF. DNA for the CDR3: TGCGCCAGCAGAACGTCCACCCGTGGGGGAAGCTATGGCTACACCTTC. The chain employs TRBV4-3 and TRBJ1-2; weak D call: TRBD1 (5 bases). The CDR3 is 16 amino acids. V shed 6 bases and J shed 4 bases, with 21 bases lying between them. Germline values: CDR1 LGHNA, CDR2 YSLEER.

At least ten counts were recorded for this clonotype. The chain carries TRBV28 and TRBJ1-5; the match to TRBD1 covers 12 bases. Germline lookup yields CDR1 MDHEN and CDR2 SYDVKM. CDR3 length equals 16 residues. V dropped 8 bases and J dropped 5; count of bases not matched to a gene: 10. CDR3: CASRSAGTGGDQPQHF. In DNA, the CDR3 is TGTGCCAGCCGTAGCGCCGGGACAGGGGGCGATCAGCCCCAGCATTTT.

V and J are TRBV27 and TRBJ1-5; 7 bases fit TRBD1. The CDR3 sequence is 16 residues long. Per germline, CDR1 MNHEY and CDR2 SMNVEV (reference sequence). V shed 5 bases and J 2 bases; nucleotides not matched to a gene: 9. The CDR3 spells CASSRSGGQGNQPQHF. CDR3 DNA sequence: TGTGCCAGCAGTCGATCAGGGGGACAAGGCAATCAGCCCCAGCATTTT.

This clonotype was seen more than once but under ten times. The gene calls are TRBV4-1 and TRBJ1-1; the D gene is possibly TRBD1 (6 bases). The germline V gene has CDR1 MGHRA and CDR2 YSYEKL. This CDR3 comprises 14 residues. V dropped 8 bases and J dropped 4 bases, with 17 bases sitting between them. CDR3 residues: CASGTRGVGTEAFF. CDR3 in DNA: TGCGCCAGCGGAACGAGGGGGGTTGGCACTGAAGCTTTCTTT.

This clonotype was seen repeatedly, ten times or more. The chain links TRBV6-1 to TRBJ2-1; TRBD1 agrees at 7 bases. CDR1 MNHNS and CDR2 SASEGT come from the germline V gene. This CDR3 has 15 amino acids. V gave up 5 bases and J gave up 3 bases; unmatched junction bases: 7. The DNA for the CDR3 is TGTGCCAGCAGTTCAGAGTGGGACAGCTACAATGAGCAGTTCTTC. Amino acid sequence: CASSSEWDSYNEQFF.

This clonotype was seen a handful of times. The J gene is TRBJ2-1, the V gene TRBV6-2 or TRBV6-3; 7 bases fit TRBD2. The V segment lost 0 bases and the J segment 3 bases; nucleotides outside the gene matches: 2. Germline V gives CDR1 MNHEY, CDR2 SVGEGT. The CDR3 is 15 residues long. As DNA, the CDR3 is TGTGCCAGCAGTTACTCGGGGGGGGTCTACAATGAGCAGTTCTTC. It translates to CASSYSGGVYNEQFF.

The rearrangement joins TRBV7-2 to TRBJ2-1; TRBD1 agrees at 8 bases. The CDR3 is 16 amino acids. The J segment lost 2 bases and the V segment lost 1 base, leaving 4 bases of the junction unmatched. Germline values: CDR1 SGHTA, CDR2 FQGNSA. The CDR3 region is CASSLGGTGTYNEQFF. The CDR3 nucleotides are TGTGCCAGCAGCTTAGGAGGGACAGGAACCTACAATGAGCAGTTCTTC. The complete variable domain, with remaining parts taken from reference TRBV7-2 and TRBJ2-1, reads GAGVSQSPSNKVTEKGKDVELRCDPISGHTALYWYRQSLGQGLEFLIYFQGNSAPDKSGLPSDRFSAERTGGSVSTLTIQRTQQEDSAVYLCASSLGGTGTYNEQFFGPGTRLTVL.

This clonotype was seen only a few times. The chain has TRBV6-1 and TRBJ1-3; a possible D gene is TRBD1 (6 bases). Germline CDR1 is MNHNS and CDR2 is SASEGT. The CDR3 spans 13 residues. Deletions cut 7 bases from V and 0 bases from J, with 7 bases between. CDR3 coding DNA: TGTGCCAGCAAGACAGGCTCTGGAAACACCATATATTTT. It codes for CASKTGSGNTIYF.

The V gene is TRBV12-3 or TRBV12-4, the J gene TRBJ1-1; TRBD1 matches 9 bases. V lost 6 bases and J lost 0; bases outside the gene matches: 8. The CDR3 is made up of 16 amino acids. Written as DNA, the CDR3 is TGTGCCAGCAGCCCCCCCTGGACAGGGGTGAACACTGAAGCTTTCTTT. It specifies CASSPPWTGVNTEAFF.

The gene calls are TRBV6-1 and TRBJ2-7; D gene ambiguous. This CDR3 has 14 residues. Germline CDR1 is MNHNS and CDR2 is SASEGT. With 6 bases removed from V and 0 bases from J, the gap between germline ends came to 12 bases. The CDR3 here is CASSETGYSYEQYF. The CDR3 DNA follows: TGTGCCAGCAGCGAAACGGGCTACTCCTACGAGCAGTACTTC.

The V and J genes are TRBV2 and TRBJ1-1; perhaps TRBD1 as D (6 bases). Per germline, CDR1 SNHLY and CDR2 FYNNEI. The CDR3 sequence is 12 residues long. Trimming removed 7 bases from V and 1 base from J, with 7 bases in between. The CDR3 DNA follows: TGTGCCAGCATGGGACAGAACACTGAAGCTTTCTTT. Translated, it gives CASMGQNTEAFF.

The chain couples TRBV28 to TRBJ2-3; D is perhaps TRBD1 (5 bases). V was pared by 7 bases and J by 4 bases, with 9 bases between. Germline V gene data show CDR1 as MDHEN and CDR2 as SYDVKM. There are 12 residues in the CDR3. The CDR3 DNA reads as TGTGCCAGCACCCAGGGCCCAGATACGCAGTATTTT. Translating it yields CASTQGPDTQYF.

This clonotype was recorded at least ten times. The chain is built from TRBV2 and TRBJ1-1; maybe TRBD1 (5 bases). The CDR3 extends over 13 amino acids. Germline CDR1 SNHLY, CDR2 FYNNEI. Trimming stripped 4 bases from V and 1 base from J, with 7 bases between. CDR3: CASSGTRNTEAFF. The CDR3 region has the DNA TGTGCCAGCAGTGGGACAAGGAACACTGAAGCTTTCTTT. Complete variable domain (other parts from reference TRBV2 and TRBJ1-1): EPEVTQTPSHQVTQMGQEVILRCVPISNHLYFYWYRQILGQKVEFLVSFYNNEISEKSEIFDDQFSVERPDGSNFTLKIRSTKLEDSAMYFCASSGTRNTEAFFGQGTRLTVV.

The chain couples TRBV20-1 to TRBJ1-2; 8 nucleotides line up with TRBD1. V lost 6 bases, J lost 5 bases, and 5 bases stayed unmatched. Germline V gene data show CDR1 as DFQATT and CDR2 as SNEGSKA (reference sequence). The CDR3 spans 12 residues. CDR3 nucleotide sequence: TGCAGTGCCAACAGGGGGGAGTATGGCTACACCTTC. It encodes CSANRGEYGYTF.

This chain joins TRBV28 and TRBJ1-5; D is undetermined. Trimming cost V 6 bases and J 1 base, with 13 bases left between them. The CDR3 consists of 15 residues. Germline V gene data show CDR1 as MDHEN and CDR2 as SYDVKM. The CDR3 nucleotides read TGTGCCAGCAGGGAAGTGGATTTGAGCAATCAGCCCCAGCATTTT. Translation gives CASREVDLSNQPQHF.